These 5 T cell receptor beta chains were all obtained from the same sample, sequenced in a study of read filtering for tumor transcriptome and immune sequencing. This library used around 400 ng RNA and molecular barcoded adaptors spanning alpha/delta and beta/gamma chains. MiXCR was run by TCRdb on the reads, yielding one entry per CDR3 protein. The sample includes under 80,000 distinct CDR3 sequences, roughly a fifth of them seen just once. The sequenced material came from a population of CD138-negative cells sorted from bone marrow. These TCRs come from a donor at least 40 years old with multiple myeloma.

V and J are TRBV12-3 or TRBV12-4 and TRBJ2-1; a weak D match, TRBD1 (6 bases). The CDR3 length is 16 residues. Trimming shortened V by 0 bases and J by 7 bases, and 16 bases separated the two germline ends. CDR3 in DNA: TGTGCCAGCAGTTTAGCGCTGTGGGGGCCGATGAATGAGCAGTTCTTC. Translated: CASSLALWGPMNEQFF.

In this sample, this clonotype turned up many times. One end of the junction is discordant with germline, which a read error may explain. CDR3 amino acids: CASSEKGARAKNVQYF. In DNA form, the CDR3 reads TGTGCCAGCAGTGAAAAGGGGGCGCGGGCCAAAAACGTTCAGTACTTC. The chain uses TRBV6-5 and TRBJ2-4; 7 nucleotides agree with TRBD1. The CDR3 sequence is 16 residues long. Germline loops: CDR1 MNHEY, CDR2 SVGAGI.

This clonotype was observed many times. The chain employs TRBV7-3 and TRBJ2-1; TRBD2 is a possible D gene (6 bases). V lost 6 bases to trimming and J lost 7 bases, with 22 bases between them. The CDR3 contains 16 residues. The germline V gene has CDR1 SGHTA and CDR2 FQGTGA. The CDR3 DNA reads TGTGCCAGCAGAGGTATCGCGGGGACTGGAGCGAATGAGCAGTTCTTC. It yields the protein CASRGIAGTGANEQFF.

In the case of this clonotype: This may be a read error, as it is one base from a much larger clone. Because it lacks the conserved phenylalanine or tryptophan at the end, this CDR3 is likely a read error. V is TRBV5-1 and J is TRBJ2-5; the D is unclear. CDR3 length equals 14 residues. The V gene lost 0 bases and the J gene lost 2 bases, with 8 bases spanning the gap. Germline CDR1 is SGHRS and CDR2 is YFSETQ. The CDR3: CASSLGLQQETQYL. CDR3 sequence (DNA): TGCGCCAGCAGCTTGGGCCTGCAACAAGAGACCCAGTACCTC.

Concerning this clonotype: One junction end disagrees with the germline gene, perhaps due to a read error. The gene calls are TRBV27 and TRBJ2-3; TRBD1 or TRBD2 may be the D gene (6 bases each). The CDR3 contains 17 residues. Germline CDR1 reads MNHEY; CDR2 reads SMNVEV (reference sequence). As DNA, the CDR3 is TGTGCCAGCAGTCTCTCCCCCGGGGGCGTTGGCACAGGTACGCAGTATTTT. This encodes CASSLSPGGVGTGTQYF.